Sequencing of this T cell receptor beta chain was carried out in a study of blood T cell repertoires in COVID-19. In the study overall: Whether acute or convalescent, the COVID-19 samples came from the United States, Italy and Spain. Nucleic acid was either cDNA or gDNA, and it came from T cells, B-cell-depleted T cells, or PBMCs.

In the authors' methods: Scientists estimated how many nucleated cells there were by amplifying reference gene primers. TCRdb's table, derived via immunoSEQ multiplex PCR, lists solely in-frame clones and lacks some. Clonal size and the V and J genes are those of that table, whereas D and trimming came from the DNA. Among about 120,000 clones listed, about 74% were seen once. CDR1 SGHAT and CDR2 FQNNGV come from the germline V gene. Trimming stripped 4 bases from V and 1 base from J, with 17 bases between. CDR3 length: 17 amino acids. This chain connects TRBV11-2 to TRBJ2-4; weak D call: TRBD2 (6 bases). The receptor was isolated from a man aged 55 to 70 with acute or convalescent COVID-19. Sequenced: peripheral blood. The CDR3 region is CASSYNVGEVAKNIQYF. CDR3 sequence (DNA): TGTGCCAGCAGCTATAATGTGGGGGAGGTCGCCAAAAACATTCAGTACTTC.